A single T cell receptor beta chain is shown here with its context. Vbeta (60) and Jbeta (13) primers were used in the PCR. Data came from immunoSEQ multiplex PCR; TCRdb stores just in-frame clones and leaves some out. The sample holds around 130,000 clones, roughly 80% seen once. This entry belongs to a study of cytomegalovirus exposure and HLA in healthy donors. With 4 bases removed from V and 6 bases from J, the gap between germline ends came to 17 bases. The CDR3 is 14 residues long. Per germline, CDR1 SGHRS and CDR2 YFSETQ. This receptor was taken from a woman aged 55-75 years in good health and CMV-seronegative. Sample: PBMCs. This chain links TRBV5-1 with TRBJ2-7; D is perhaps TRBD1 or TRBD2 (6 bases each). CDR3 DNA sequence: TGCGCCAGCAGCCTGGGGACTGGGGGCCTCGAGCAGTACTTC. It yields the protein CASSLGTGGLEQYF.